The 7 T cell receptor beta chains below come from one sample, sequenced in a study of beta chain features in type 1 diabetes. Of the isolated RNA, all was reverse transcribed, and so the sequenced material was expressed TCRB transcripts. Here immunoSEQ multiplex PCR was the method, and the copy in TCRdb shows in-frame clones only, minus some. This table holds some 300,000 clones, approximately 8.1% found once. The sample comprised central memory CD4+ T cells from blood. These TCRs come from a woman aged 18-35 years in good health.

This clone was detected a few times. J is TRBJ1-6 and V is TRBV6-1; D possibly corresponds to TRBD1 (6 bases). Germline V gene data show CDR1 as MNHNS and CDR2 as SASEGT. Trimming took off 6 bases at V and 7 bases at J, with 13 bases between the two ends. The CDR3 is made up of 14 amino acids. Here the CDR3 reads CASRQGGENSPLHF. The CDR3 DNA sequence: TGTGCCAGCAGACAGGGAGGGGAGAATTCACCCCTCCACTTT.

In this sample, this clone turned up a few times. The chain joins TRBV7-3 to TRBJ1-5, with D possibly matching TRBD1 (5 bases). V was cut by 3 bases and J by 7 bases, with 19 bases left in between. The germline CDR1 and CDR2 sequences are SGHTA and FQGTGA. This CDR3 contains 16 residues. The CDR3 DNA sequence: TGTGCCAGCAGCTTTTCGGGGAGCAGGGCGGACCAGCCCCAGCATTTT. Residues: CASSFSGSRADQPQHF. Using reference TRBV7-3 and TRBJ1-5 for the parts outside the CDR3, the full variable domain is GAGVSQTPSNKVTEKGKYVELRCDPISGHTALYWYRQSLGQGPEFLIYFQGTGAADDSGLPNDRFFAVRPEGSVSTLKIQRTERGDSAVYLCASSFSGSRADQPQHFGDGTRLSIL.

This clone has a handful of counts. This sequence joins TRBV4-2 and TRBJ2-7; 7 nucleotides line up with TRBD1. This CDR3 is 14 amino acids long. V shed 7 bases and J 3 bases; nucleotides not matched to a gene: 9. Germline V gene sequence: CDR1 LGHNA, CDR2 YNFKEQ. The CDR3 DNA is TGTGCCAGCACCCCCGGGCAGGGGGACTACGAGCAGTACGTC. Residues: CASTPGQGDYEQYV.

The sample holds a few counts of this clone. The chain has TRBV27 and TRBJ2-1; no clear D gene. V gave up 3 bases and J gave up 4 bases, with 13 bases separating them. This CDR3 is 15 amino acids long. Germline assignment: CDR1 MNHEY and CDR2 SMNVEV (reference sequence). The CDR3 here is CASSFKRPIYNEQFF. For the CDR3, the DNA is TGTGCCAGCAGTTTTAAGAGACCGATATACAATGAGCAGTTCTTC.

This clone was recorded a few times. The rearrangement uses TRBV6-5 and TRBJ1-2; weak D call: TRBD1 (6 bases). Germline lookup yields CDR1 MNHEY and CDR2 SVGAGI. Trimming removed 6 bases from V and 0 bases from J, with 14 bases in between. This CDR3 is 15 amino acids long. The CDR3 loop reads CASSWKQGANYGYTF. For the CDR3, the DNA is TGTGCCAGCAGCTGGAAACAGGGAGCTAACTATGGCTACACCTTC.

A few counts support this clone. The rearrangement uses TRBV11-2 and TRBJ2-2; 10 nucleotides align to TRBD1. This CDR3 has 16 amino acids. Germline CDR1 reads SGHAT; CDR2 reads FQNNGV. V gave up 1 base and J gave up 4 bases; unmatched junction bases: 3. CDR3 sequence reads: CASSLVWTGGTGELFF. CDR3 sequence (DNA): TGTGCCAGCAGCTTAGTTTGGACAGGGGGCACCGGGGAGCTGTTTTTT.

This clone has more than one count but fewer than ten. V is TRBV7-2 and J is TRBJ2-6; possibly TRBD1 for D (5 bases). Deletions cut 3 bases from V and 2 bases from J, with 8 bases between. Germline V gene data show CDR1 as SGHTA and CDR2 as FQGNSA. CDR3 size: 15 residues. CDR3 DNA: TGTGCCAGCAGCTTGCAGGGAACTGGGGCCAACGTCCTGACTTTC. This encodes CASSLQGTGANVLTF.